Listed here are 23 T cell receptor beta chains from one sample, sequenced in a study of T-cell memory formation after mild COVID-19. TCRdb passed the 5' RACE reads through MiXCR, listing each CDR3 protein once. The table has about 430,000 distinct CDR3 sequences, more than 20% seen once; the top ten hold around 9%. The sequenced sample consisted of PBMCs or a T cell subset sorted from them (not recorded which). Receptors were obtained from an adult woman who had mild COVID-19 (a few samples of this study predate the infection). Cell type and time point are not known.

This chain uses TRBV6-2 or TRBV6-3 with TRBJ1-1, with TRBD1 as a possible D gene (6 bases). The CDR3 is made up of 14 amino acids. Per the germline V gene, CDR1 is MNHEY and CDR2 is SVGEGT. V was clipped by 2 bases and J by 3 bases, with 10 bases between them. CDR3 sequence (DNA): TGTGCCAGCAGTTACCCACAGGGTTACACTGAAGCTTTCTTT. Translating gives CASSYPQGYTEAFF.

The J gene is TRBJ2-5, the V gene TRBV7-6, with D possibly being TRBD1 (5 bases). This CDR3 spans 16 amino acids. Germline CDR1 and CDR2: SGHVS and FNYEAQ. Trimming shortened V by 0 bases and J by 2 bases, and 13 bases separated the two germline ends. The CDR3 sequence is CASSLAVGATQETQYF. As DNA, the CDR3 is TGTGCCAGCAGCTTAGCAGTAGGGGCTACACAAGAGACCCAGTACTTC.

This clonotype has a handful of counts. This chain links TRBV5-1 with TRBJ2-5, with TRBD1 as a possible D gene (5 bases). CDR1 SGHRS and CDR2 YFSETQ come from the germline V gene. The CDR3 consists of 15 residues. The ends were cut back, 4 bases at V and 0 bases at J, with 13 bases in the middle. The CDR3 DNA reads TGCGCCAGCAGCATTTCCCCAGGGTACCAAGAGACCCAGTACTTC. Encoded protein: CASSISPGYQETQYF.

This clonotype was picked up a small number of times. The CDR3 protein is CASSSPSMANEKLFF. For the CDR3, the DNA is TGTGCCAGCAGTTCACCCAGCATGGCGAATGAAAAACTGTTTTTT. The rearrangement uses TRBV27 and TRBJ1-4; no firm D call. The germline V and J ends were trimmed by 4 bases and 5 bases, with 14 bases remaining between them. The CDR3 consists of 15 residues. Germline CDR1 and CDR2: MNHEY and SMNVEV (reference sequence).

The chain employs TRBV19 and TRBJ2-7; 10 bases align to TRBD1. The CDR3 loop spans 16 amino acids. Germline assignment: CDR1 LNHDA and CDR2 SQIVND (reference sequence). V lost 8 bases and J lost 2; bases outside the gene matches: 12. CDR3 amino acids: CASASNPGQGTYEQYF. For the CDR3, the DNA is TGTGCCAGTGCCTCGAACCCGGGACAGGGGACCTACGAGCAGTACTTC.

This chain connects TRBV6-2 or TRBV6-3 to TRBJ1-2; D unresolved. The V gene's germline CDR1 is MNHEY and CDR2 SVGEGT. The CDR3 consists of 11 residues. Trimming shortened V by 2 bases and J by 6 bases, and 4 bases separated the two germline ends. Here the CDR3 DNA reads TGTGCCAGCAGTTACGTCAATGGCTACACCTTC. Translation gives CASSYVNGYTF.

In its sample, this clonotype was seen many times. V gene TRBV27 combines with J gene TRBJ2-2; TRBD2 aligns across 7 bases. This CDR3 comprises 16 residues. The V and J ends lost 1 base and 1 base, in that order; junction bases with no gene match: 3. Per germline, CDR1 MNHEY and CDR2 SMNVEV (reference sequence). Here the CDR3 reads CASSLWSGGNTGELFF. The DNA of the CDR3 is TGTGCCAGCAGTTTATGGTCGGGAGGGAACACCGGGGAGCTGTTTTTT.

This clonotype occurred many times. V usage is TRBV7-6 and J usage is TRBJ2-2; TRBD1 aligns across 7 bases. Germline V gene sequence: CDR1 SGHVS, CDR2 FNYEAQ. With 5 bases clipped from V and 1 base from J, the junction kept 4 bases outside the gene matches. This CDR3 is built from 15 residues. The CDR3 region has the DNA TGTGCCAGCAGCCCCGGGACAGAGAACACCGGGGAGCTGTTTTTT. The encoded protein is CASSPGTENTGELFF.

The genes are TRBV12-3 or TRBV12-4 and TRBJ2-3; D possibly corresponds to TRBD2 (6 bases). Trimming stripped 2 bases from V and 4 bases from J, with 13 bases between. The CDR3 spans 15 residues. The CDR3 loop reads CASSLRGGNADTQYF. The CDR3 bases are TGTGCCAGCAGTTTACGTGGGGGGAACGCAGATACGCAGTATTTT.

The chain has TRBV5-1 and TRBJ2-7; 10 nucleotides agree with TRBD1. Germline CDR1 reads SGHRS; CDR2 reads YFSETQ. The CDR3 is made up of 16 amino acids. The ends lost 6 bases at V and 0 bases at J; junction bases unmatched: 9. The CDR3 nucleotides are TGCGCCAGCACCATGGGACAGGGGCCACTCTCCTACGAGCAGTACTTC. The encoded protein is CASTMGQGPLSYEQYF.

The chain joins TRBV13 to TRBJ1-3, with a possible D match to TRBD1 (6 bases). The germline V and J ends were trimmed by 5 bases and 2 bases, with 16 bases remaining between them. The CDR3 has 16 residues. CDR1 is PRHDT, CDR2 FYEKMQ, per germline (reference sequence). This CDR3 reads CASSTRQAYTGNTIYF. Written as DNA, the CDR3 is TGTGCCAGCAGCACCCGACAGGCCTACACTGGAAACACCATATATTTT. Full variable domain (missing parts from reference TRBV13 and TRBJ1-3): AAGVIQSPRHLIKEKRETATLKCYPIPRHDTVYWYQQGPGQDPQFLISFYEKMQSDKGSIPDRFSAQQFSDYHSELNMSSLELGDSALYFCASSTRQAYTGNTIYFGEGSWLTVV.

This clonotype was observed a few times. V and J are TRBV7-6 and TRBJ2-3; D call uncertain. V lost 3 bases and J lost 0, with 10 bases in between. Germline CDR1 SGHVS, CDR2 FNYEAQ. This CDR3 is built from 15 residues. The CDR3 DNA is TGTGCCAGCAGCTTTAAGAGGTCTAGCACAGATACGCAGTATTTT. Encoded protein: CASSFKRSSTDTQYF.

This clonotype came up many times. The V gene is TRBV20-1, the J gene TRBJ1-4; D possibly corresponds to TRBD1 (6 bases). Trimming took 1 base from V and 10 from J, leaving 19 bases between them. The CDR3 runs to 15 residues. Germline CDR1 reads DFQATT; CDR2 reads SNEGSKA (reference sequence). CDR3 region: CSARGVAGDTAKLFF. CDR3 sequence (DNA): TGCAGTGCTAGAGGGGTGGCAGGGGACACCGCAAAACTGTTTTTT.

This chain uses TRBV5-1 with TRBJ2-7; the match to TRBD1 covers 7 bases. This CDR3 spans 14 amino acids. V gave up 4 bases and J gave up 3 bases; unmatched junction bases: 7. The germline V gene encodes CDR1 SGHRS and CDR2 YFSETQ. CDR3 in amino acids: CASSTRTGNYEQYF. The CDR3, as DNA: TGCGCCAGCAGCACAAGGACAGGCAACTACGAGCAGTACTTC.

V usage is TRBV7-9 and J usage is TRBJ1-1, with TRBD1 as a possible D gene (5 bases). From germline, CDR1 is SEHNR and CDR2 FQNEAQ (reference sequence). The germline V and J ends were trimmed by 1 base and 4 bases, with 13 bases remaining between them. The CDR3 has 15 amino acids. CDR3 coding DNA: TGTGCCAGCAGCTTAGATGCAGGGATATTCACTGAAGCTTTCTTT. Amino acids: CASSLDAGIFTEAFF.

V and J are TRBV5-1 and TRBJ2-4, with D perhaps TRBD1 (7 bases). CDR1 is SGHRS and CDR2 is YFSETQ in the germline V gene. The V gene lost 4 bases and the J gene lost 9 bases, with 14 bases spanning the gap. The CDR3 is made up of 13 amino acids. The CDR3 loop reads CASSIYRGGIQYF. DNA of the CDR3: TGCGCCAGCAGCATCTACAGGGGAGGCATTCAGTACTTC.

The V call is TRBV20-1, the J call TRBJ1-4; tentatively, D is TRBD1 (6 bases). The CDR3 sequence is 13 residues long. Trimming pared 6 bases from V and 8 bases from J, leaving 16 bases between. Per the germline V gene, CDR1 is DFQATT and CDR2 is SNEGSKA (reference sequence). The CDR3 is CSAPRQGHEKLFF. The CDR3 DNA reads TGCAGTGCCCCACGGCAGGGGCACGAAAAACTGTTTTTT.

The chain employs TRBV12-3 or TRBV12-4 and TRBJ1-2; D ambiguous. The CDR3 extends over 13 amino acids. Deletions cut 3 bases from V and 1 base from J, with 6 bases between. CDR3 DNA: TGTGCCAGCAGTTTGTCTCGTAACTATGGCTACACCTTC. It is translated as CASSLSRNYGYTF.

This clonotype appeared a few times. The chain links TRBV27 to TRBJ2-3; weak D call: TRBD1 (6 bases). The CDR3 contains 16 residues. The germline V and J ends were trimmed by 0 bases and 0 bases, with 10 bases remaining between them. Germline values: CDR1 MNHEY, CDR2 SMNVEV (reference sequence). The CDR3 loop reads CASSLSSQGSTDTQYF. The CDR3, as DNA: TGTGCCAGCAGTTTATCGTCTCAGGGGAGCACAGATACGCAGTATTTT.

In this sample, this clonotype turned up a few times. The chain joins TRBV2 to TRBJ2-2; 9 bases line up with TRBD2. This CDR3 contains 16 residues. V lost 8 bases to trimming and J lost 7 bases; unmatched junction nucleotides: 14. Germline-derived CDR1 and CDR2 are SNHLY and FYNNEI. CDR3 DNA sequence: TGTGCCAGCCGAAGGGAAGGCGGGGGGGCGAACGGGGAGCTGTTTTTT. The encoded protein is CASRREGGGANGELFF.

This clonotype was counted ten times or more. V is TRBV19 and J is TRBJ2-7; D may be TRBD1 (5 bases). Germline assignment: CDR1 LNHDA and CDR2 SQIVND (reference sequence). The CDR3 totals 14 residues. V lost 3 bases and J lost 3, with 12 bases in between. Here the CDR3 DNA reads TGTGCCAGTAGTATTTTGGGGCAGAGCTACGAGCAGTACTTC. This sequence encodes CASSILGQSYEQYF.

This clonotype was seen a single time. The chain joins TRBV5-5 to TRBJ1-6; TRBD1 aligns across 9 bases. Germline CDR1 and CDR2: SGHKS and YYEKEE (reference sequence). This CDR3 is 14 amino acids long. J gave up 7 bases and V 2 bases, and 1 base lay outside the gene matches. The CDR3 DNA reads TGTGCCAGCAGCTTCGGGACAGGGAATTCACCCCTCCACTTT. Translation: CASSFGTGNSPLHF.

The chain couples TRBV5-4 to TRBJ2-6; 7 bases map to TRBD2. V lost 0 bases and J lost 2; bases outside the gene matches: 8. Looked up from germline, CDR1 is SGHNT and CDR2 is YYREEE (reference sequence). This CDR3 is 18 amino acids long. In nucleotides, the CDR3 is TGTGCCAGCAGCTTGGTCGTGGGAGGGCCAACTGGGGCCAACGTCCTGACTTTC. This gives the protein CASSLVVGGPTGANVLTF.